This T cell receptor beta chain emerged from a study of response to subunit inactivated influenza vaccine. Points from the study as a whole: That few new T cells are recruited by each seasonal influenza vaccination was the authors' suggestion.

TCRdb itself ran the RT-PCR reads through MiXCR, one entry per CDR3 protein. The table shows around 760,000 distinct CDR3 sequences, with roughly 14% occurring only once. Germline lookup yields CDR1 MNHNS and CDR2 SASEGT. V lost 11 bases, J lost 3 bases, and 7 bases stayed unmatched. This CDR3 has 12 residues. Comments on this clonotype: What it binds is not known.

The TCR originated in a man aged 50 to 60 who received an inactivated influenza vaccine. The input for sequencing was PBMCs from blood, taken roughly 15 days before vaccination. This chain joins TRBV6-1 and TRBJ2-7; 7 nucleotides line up with TRBD1. CDR3 protein: CAPRTGVYEQYF. In DNA form, the CDR3 reads TGTGCCCCTCGGACAGGAGTCTACGAGCAGTACTTC.